The clone carrying this T cell receptor beta chain was counted many times. The target antigen is unknown. The data stem from a study of breast tumors, draining lymph nodes, adjacent tissues. Study findings and constraints: That most tumor T cells come from lymph nodes remained unproven.

Trimming removed 1 base from V and 3 bases from J; junction bases left unmatched: 6. Per the germline V gene, CDR1 is LGHNA and CDR2 is YNFKEQ. This CDR3 contains 16 residues. TCRdb fed the multiplex PCR reads into MiXCR, producing one record per CDR3 protein. This sample has 200,000 to 250,000 distinct CDR3 sequences, with roughly 32% found just once. Samples came from axillary lymph nodes draining the breast cancer. The gene calls are TRBV4-2 and TRBJ2-5; TRBD2 matches at 9 bases. Specimen: axillary lymph node tissue. The clonotype was recovered from a female donor with breast cancer. Some clones in this sample may be carry-over from other donors' samples. CDR3 region: CASSQVGAGGEETQYF. The CDR3, as DNA: TGTGCCAGCAGCCAAGTCGGAGCGGGGGGAGAAGAGACCCAGTACTTC.